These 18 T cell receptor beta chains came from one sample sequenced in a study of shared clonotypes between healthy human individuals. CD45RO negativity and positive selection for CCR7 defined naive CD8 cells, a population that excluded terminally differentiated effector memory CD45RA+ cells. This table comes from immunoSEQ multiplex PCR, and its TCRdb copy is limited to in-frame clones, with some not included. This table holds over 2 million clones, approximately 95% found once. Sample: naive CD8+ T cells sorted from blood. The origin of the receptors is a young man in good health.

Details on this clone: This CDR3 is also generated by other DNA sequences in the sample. This CDR3 reads CASSPGQAYEQYF. The CDR3 DNA is TGTGCCAGCAGTCCGGGACAGGCCTACGAGCAGTACTTC. The chain uses TRBV19 and TRBJ2-7, with 8 bases identical to TRBD1. Per germline, CDR1 LNHDA and CDR2 SQIVND (reference sequence). The length of the CDR3 is 13 residues. J gave up 2 bases and V 9 bases, and 6 bases lay outside the gene matches.

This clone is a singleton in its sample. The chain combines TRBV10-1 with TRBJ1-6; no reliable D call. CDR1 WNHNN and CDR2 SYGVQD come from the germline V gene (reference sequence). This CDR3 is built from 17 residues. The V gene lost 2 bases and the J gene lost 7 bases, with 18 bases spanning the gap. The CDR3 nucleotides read TGCGCCAGCAGTGAGCCACTCGAGACCCGGGGAAATTCACCCCTCCACTTT. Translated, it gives CASSEPLETRGNSPLHF.

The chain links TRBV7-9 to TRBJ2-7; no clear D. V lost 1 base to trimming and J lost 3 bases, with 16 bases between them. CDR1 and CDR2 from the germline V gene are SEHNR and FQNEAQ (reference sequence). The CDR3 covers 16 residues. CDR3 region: CASSLGTAADGYEQYF. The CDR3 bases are TGTGCCAGCAGCTTAGGTACGGCGGCGGATGGCTACGAGCAGTACTTC.

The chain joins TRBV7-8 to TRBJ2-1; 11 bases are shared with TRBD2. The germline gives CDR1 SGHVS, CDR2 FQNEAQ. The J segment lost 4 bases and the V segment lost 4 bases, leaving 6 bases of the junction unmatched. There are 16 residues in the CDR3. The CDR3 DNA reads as TGTGCCAGCAGCTCAGTACTAGCGGGGGCTTACAATGAGCAGTTCTTC. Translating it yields CASSSVLAGAYNEQFF.

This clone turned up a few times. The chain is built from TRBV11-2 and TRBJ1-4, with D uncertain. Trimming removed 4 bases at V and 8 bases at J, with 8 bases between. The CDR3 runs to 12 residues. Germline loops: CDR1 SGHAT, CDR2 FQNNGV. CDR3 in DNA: TGTGCCAGCAGCTCCCTTAGGGAAAAACTGTTTTTT. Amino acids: CASSSLREKLFF.

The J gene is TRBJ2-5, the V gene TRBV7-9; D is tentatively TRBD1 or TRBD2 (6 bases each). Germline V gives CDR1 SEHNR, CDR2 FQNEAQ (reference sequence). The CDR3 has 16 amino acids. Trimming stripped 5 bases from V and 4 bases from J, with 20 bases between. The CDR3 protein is CASSPWRAGVAETQYF. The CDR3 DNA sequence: TGTGCCAGCAGCCCATGGAGGGCAGGGGTTGCAGAGACCCAGTACTTC. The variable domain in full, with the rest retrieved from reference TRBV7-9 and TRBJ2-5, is DTGVSQNPRHKITKRGQNVTFRCDPISEHNRLYWYRQTLGQGPEFLTYFQNEAQLEKSRLLSDRFSAERPKGSFSTLEIQRTEQGDSAMYLCASSPWRAGVAETQYFGPGTRLLVL.

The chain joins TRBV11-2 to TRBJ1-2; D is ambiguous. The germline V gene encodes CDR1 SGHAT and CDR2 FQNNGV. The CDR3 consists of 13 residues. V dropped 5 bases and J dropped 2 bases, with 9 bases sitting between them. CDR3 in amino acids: CASSPDNNYGYTF. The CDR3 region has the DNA TGTGCCAGCAGCCCCGACAACAACTATGGCTACACCTTC.

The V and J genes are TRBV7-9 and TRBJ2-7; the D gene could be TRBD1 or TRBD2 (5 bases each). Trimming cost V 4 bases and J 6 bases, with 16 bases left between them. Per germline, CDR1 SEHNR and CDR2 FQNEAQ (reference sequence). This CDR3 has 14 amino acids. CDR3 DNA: TGTGCCAGCAGCTATTTTGATCGGGACCCCGAGCAGTACTTC. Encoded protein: CASSYFDRDPEQYF.

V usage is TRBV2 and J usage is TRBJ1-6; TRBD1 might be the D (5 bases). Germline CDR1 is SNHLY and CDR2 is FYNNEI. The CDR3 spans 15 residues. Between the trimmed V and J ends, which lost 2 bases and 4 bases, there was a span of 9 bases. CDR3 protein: CASSETTAYNSPLHF. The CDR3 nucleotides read TGTGCCAGCAGTGAAACGACAGCGTATAATTCACCCCTCCACTTT.

CDR3 protein: CASSLGLWYEQYF. The CDR3 bases are TGCGCCAGCAGCTTGGGTCTTTGGTACGAGCAGTACTTC. The chain carries TRBV5-1 and TRBJ2-7; D is unclear. The CDR3 sequence is 13 residues long. The V and J ends lost 0 bases and 4 bases respectively, with 8 bases between them. The germline gives CDR1 SGHRS, CDR2 YFSETQ.

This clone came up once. Written as DNA, the CDR3 is TGTGCCAGCAGTGAAGCGTTTAACGACCGTGTAGAGCTGAACACCGGGGAGCTGTTTTTT. Residues: CASSEAFNDRVELNTGELFF. This chain links TRBV6-1 with TRBJ2-2, with D uncertain. This CDR3 comprises 20 residues. Germline CDR1 MNHNS, CDR2 SASEGT. The V gene lost 0 bases and the J gene lost 1 base, with 21 bases spanning the gap.

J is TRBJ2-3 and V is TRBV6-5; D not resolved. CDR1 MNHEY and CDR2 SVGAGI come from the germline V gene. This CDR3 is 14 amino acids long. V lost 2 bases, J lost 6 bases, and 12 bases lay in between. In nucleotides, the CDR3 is TGTGCCAGCAGTTACGGGCCTGGTGGGGATACGCAGTATTTT. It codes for CASSYGPGGDTQYF.

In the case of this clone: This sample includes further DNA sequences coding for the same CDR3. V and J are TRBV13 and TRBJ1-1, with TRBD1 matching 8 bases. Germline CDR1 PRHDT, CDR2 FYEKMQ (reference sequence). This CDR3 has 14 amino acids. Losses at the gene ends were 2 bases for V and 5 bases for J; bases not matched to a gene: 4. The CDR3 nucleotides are TGTGCCAGCAGCTTACAGGGGGCCGGGACTGAAGCTTTCTTT. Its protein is CASSLQGAGTEAFF. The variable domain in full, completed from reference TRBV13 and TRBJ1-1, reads AAGVIQSPRHLIKEKRETATLKCYPIPRHDTVYWYQQGPGQDPQFLISFYEKMQSDKGSIPDRFSAQQFSDYHSELNMSSLELGDSALYFCASSLQGAGTEAFFGQGTRLTVV.

The CDR3 DNA is TGCGCCAGCAGCCCGGACAGGGTCCCTTTTGAAGCTTTCTTT. Amino acid sequence: CASSPDRVPFEAFF. J is TRBJ1-1 and V is TRBV4-3, with 8 bases identical to TRBD1. The germline gives CDR1 LGHNA, CDR2 YSLEER. The CDR3 contains 14 residues. V lost 4 bases to trimming and J lost 7 bases; unmatched junction nucleotides: 8.

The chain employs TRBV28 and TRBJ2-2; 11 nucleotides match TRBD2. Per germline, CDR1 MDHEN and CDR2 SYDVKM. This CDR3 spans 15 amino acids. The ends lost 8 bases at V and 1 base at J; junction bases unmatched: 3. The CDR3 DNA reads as TGTGCCAGCTGGACTAGCGGGCAGAACACCGGGGAGCTGTTTTTT. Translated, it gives CASWTSGQNTGELFF. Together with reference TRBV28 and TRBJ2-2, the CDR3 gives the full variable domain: DVKVTQSSRYLVKRTGEKVFLECVQDMDHENMFWYRQDPGLGLRLIYFSYDVKMKEKGDIPEGYSVSREKKERFSLILESASTNQTSMYLCASWTSGQNTGELFFGEGSRLTVL.

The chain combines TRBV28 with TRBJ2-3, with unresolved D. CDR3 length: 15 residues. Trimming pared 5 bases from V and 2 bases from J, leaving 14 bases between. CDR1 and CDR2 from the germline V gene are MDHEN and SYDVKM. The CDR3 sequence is CASSPLQLYTDTQYF. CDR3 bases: TGTGCCAGCAGTCCCCTCCAGCTATACACAGATACGCAGTATTTT.

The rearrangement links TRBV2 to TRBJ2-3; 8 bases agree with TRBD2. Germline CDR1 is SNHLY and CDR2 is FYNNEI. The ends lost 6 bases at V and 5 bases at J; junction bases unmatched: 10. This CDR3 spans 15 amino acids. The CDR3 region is CASSSLGGAIDTQYF. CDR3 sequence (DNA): TGTGCCAGCAGCTCCCTCGGGGGGGCGATAGATACGCAGTATTTT.

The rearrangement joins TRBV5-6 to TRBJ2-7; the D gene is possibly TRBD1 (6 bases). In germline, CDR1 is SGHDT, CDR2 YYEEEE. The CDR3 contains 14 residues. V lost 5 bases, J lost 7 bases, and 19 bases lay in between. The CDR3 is CASSQGPPPGEQYF. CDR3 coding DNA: TGTGCCAGCAGTCAGGGGCCCCCCCCGGGGGAGCAGTACTTC.